This T cell receptor (beta chain) came from a study of T cells in Graves' hyperthyroidism and ophthalmopathy. This clonotype showed up just a few times. CDR3 length: 14 amino acids. Looked up from germline, CDR1 is LGHNA and CDR2 is YSLEER. Trimming removed 4 bases at V and 9 bases at J, with 16 bases between. Regions amplified from RNA transcripts were the TCR beta CDR3 regions. First-round RT-PCR with HTBI primers amplified the TCR CDR3 region. MiXCR, run by TCRdb on the multiplex PCR reads, gives a single entry per CDR3 protein. This table holds nearly 250,000 distinct CDR3 sequences, approximately 16% found once. Uncontrolled infection, other autoimmune disease, pregnancy or lactation excluded patients.

The origin of this receptor is a woman aged 18 to 35 with Graves' ophthalmopathy. The chain recombines TRBV4-3 with TRBJ2-1; tentatively, D is TRBD1 (6 bases). Sequenced sample: blood. The chain's CDR3 is CASSRDTGQGEQFF. Written as DNA, the CDR3 is TGCGCCAGCAGCCGAGACACAGGGCAGGGTGAGCAGTTCTTC.